Reported below is one T cell receptor beta chain. Its antigen is not known. CDR1 and CDR2 from the germline V gene are SGHDT and YYEEEE. The CDR3 consists of 11 residues. Trimming stripped 4 bases from V and 5 bases from J, with 6 bases between. This sample is part of a study of PD-1 blockade in classical Hodgkin lymphoma. Study information: Administration of nivolumab to patients was at 3 mg/kg intravenously every 2 weeks. Study results and caveats: CD4+ TCR diversity, unlike CD8+, climbed significantly by C4D1. The authors excluded patients who started nivolumab under 1 year after ASCT.

Time point in this sample: cycle 4 day 1 (C4D1), after more than 5 weeks of nivolumab. Every patient had relapsed following autologous stem cell transplantation, and cohorts differed in brentuximab vedotin exposure. Generated by immunoSEQ multiplex PCR, the TCRdb table keeps only in-frame clones and is missing some. Among around 20,000 clones listed, 80% were seen once. The clonotype was recovered from a human donor with classical Hodgkin lymphoma. Sequencing was performed on peripheral blood mononuclear cells (PBMCs), taken before the fourth cycle of nivolumab. This chain uses TRBV5-6 with TRBJ2-5; D uncertain. The CDR3 protein is CASSQLETQYF. The CDR3 DNA is TGTGCCAGCAGCCAACTGGAGACCCAGTACTTC.